These 17 T cell receptor beta chains share one sample of origin, sequenced in a study of radiotherapy plus CTLA-4 blockade in lung cancer. The method was immunoSEQ multiplex PCR; TCRdb's version includes in-frame clones alone and lacks a portion of them. The sample has 26,000 or so clones, around 85% seen once; the top ten hold 7% to 8%. The sequenced sample was peripheral blood, obtained from a patient treated with radiotherapy plus ipilimumab. These receptors all come from a human donor with non-small cell lung cancer who had stable disease on radiotherapy plus ipilimumab.

The chain combines TRBV5-1 with TRBJ1-4; possible D gene TRBD1, 6 bases. Germline V lookup: CDR1 SGHRS, CDR2 YFSETQ. V was cut by 0 bases and J by 0 bases, with 9 bases left in between. This CDR3 spans 16 amino acids. CDR3: CASSLGQEATNEKLFF. DNA for the CDR3: TGCGCCAGCAGCTTGGGACAGGAGGCAACTAATGAAAAACTGTTTTTT.

This clone came up once. At one boundary the junction diverges from the germline segment, which might be a read error. This rearrangement joins TRBV18 to TRBJ2-2; tentatively, D is TRBD2 (5 bases). This CDR3 spans 16 amino acids. Germline V gene lookup returns CDR1 KGHSH and CDR2 LQKENI. The chain's CDR3 is CASSPPGGRNTGELFF. Written as DNA, the CDR3 is TGTGCCAGCTCCCCACCGGGCGGGCGAAACACCGGGGAGCTGTTTTTT.

The CDR3 DNA is TGTGCCAGCAGTATGACTGACTACGAGCAGTACGTC. Its protein product is CASSMTDYEQYV. The chain uses TRBV6-1 and TRBJ2-7, with unresolved D. The V and J ends lost 5 bases and 3 bases respectively, with 8 bases between them. In germline, CDR1 is MNHNS, CDR2 SASEGT. The CDR3 sequence is 12 residues long.

The chain links TRBV6-5 to TRBJ1-6; D is ambiguous. The germline CDR1 and CDR2 sequences are MNHEY and SVGAGI. The CDR3 extends over 14 amino acids. Trimming pared 10 bases from V and 4 bases from J, leaving 14 bases between. This CDR3 reads CATLRDTYNSPLHF. CDR3 coding DNA: TGTGCCACCCTAAGAGACACTTATAATTCACCCCTCCACTTT.

The count of this clone is one. The gene calls are TRBV5-6 and TRBJ1-2, with 8 bases matching TRBD1. The CDR3 has 14 residues. With V trimmed by 0 bases and J by 4 bases, 2 bases remained unmatched. Germline assignment: CDR1 SGHDT and CDR2 YYEEEE. The CDR3 coding sequence is TGTGCCAGCAGCTTGGCAGGGGGCGCCTATGGCTACACCTTC. Translated, it gives CASSLAGGAYGYTF.

This sequence joins TRBV7-2 and TRBJ2-5; D gene uncertain. Germline V gene data show CDR1 as SGHTA and CDR2 as FQGNSA. There are 16 residues in the CDR3. V was pared by 2 bases and J by 0 bases, with 13 bases between. The CDR3, as DNA: TGTGCCAGCAGCTTAACTTATTGGAACCACCAAGAGACCCAGTACTTC. It yields the protein CASSLTYWNHQETQYF.

The chain recombines TRBV11-2 with TRBJ1-5; D perhaps matches TRBD1 (6 bases). Germline values: CDR1 SGHAT, CDR2 FQNNGV. The V end was cut by 6 bases, the J end by 4 bases, with 10 bases between. CDR3 size: 13 residues. The CDR3: CASSWGTNQPQHF. The CDR3 DNA reads TGTGCCAGCAGTTGGGGGACAAATCAGCCCCAGCATTTT. Combining the CDR3 with reference TRBV11-2 and TRBJ1-5 gives the whole variable domain EAGVAQSPRYKIIEKRQSVAFWCNPISGHATLYWYQQILGQGPKLLIQFQNNGVVDDSQLPKDRFSAERLKGVDSTLKIQPAKLEDSAVYLCASSWGTNQPQHFGDGTRLSIL.

The gene calls are TRBV7-7 and TRBJ1-1; no firm D call. This CDR3 is 13 amino acids long. Per the germline V gene, CDR1 is SSHAT and CDR2 is FNYEAQ (reference sequence). Between the trimmed V and J ends, which lost 6 bases and 0 bases, there was a span of 8 bases. The CDR3: CASRKTLNTEAFF. The DNA for the CDR3 is TGTGCCAGCAGGAAGACCTTGAACACTGAAGCTTTCTTT.

The rearrangement joins TRBV19 to TRBJ1-4, with 10 nucleotides matching TRBD1. From germline, CDR1 is LNHDA and CDR2 SQIVND (reference sequence). The CDR3 contains 14 residues. The J segment lost 7 bases and the V segment lost 7 bases, leaving 6 bases of the junction unmatched. The CDR3: CASTLTGGSEKLFF. CDR3 bases: TGTGCCAGTACCTTGACAGGGGGCAGTGAAAAACTGTTTTTT.

The chain couples TRBV7-2 to TRBJ1-2; 7 nucleotides agree with TRBD1. The V gene's germline CDR1 is SGHTA and CDR2 FQGNSA. This CDR3 is 13 amino acids long. Losses at the gene ends were 7 bases for V and 8 bases for J; bases not matched to a gene: 10. CDR3 sequence (DNA): TGTGCCAGCAAACCGACAGGGAGGGGCGGCTACACCTTC. Translating gives CASKPTGRGGYTF.

This clone has a single count. The gene calls are TRBV5-4 and TRBJ1-2; D unclear. V was pared by 5 bases and J by 5 bases, with 10 bases between. This CDR3 spans 12 amino acids. Germline lookup yields CDR1 SGHNT and CDR2 YYREEE (reference sequence). The CDR3 spells CASSLDVYGYTF. Written as DNA, the CDR3 is TGTGCCAGCAGTTTAGACGTTTATGGCTACACCTTC.

The chain combines TRBV11-2 with TRBJ1-3; D gene ambiguous. The CDR3 spans 16 residues. Germline assignment: CDR1 SGHAT and CDR2 FQNNGV. The ends were cut back, 4 bases at V and 0 bases at J, with 13 bases in the middle. The CDR3 nucleotides read TGTGCCAGCAGCTCATGGAACAGCTACTCTGGAAACACCATATATTTT. Translation: CASSSWNSYSGNTIYF. Combining the CDR3 with reference TRBV11-2 and TRBJ1-3 gives the whole variable domain EAGVAQSPRYKIIEKRQSVAFWCNPISGHATLYWYQQILGQGPKLLIQFQNNGVVDDSQLPKDRFSAERLKGVDSTLKIQPAKLEDSAVYLCASSSWNSYSGNTIYFGEGSWLTVV.

This chain connects TRBV6-5 to TRBJ2-7; tentatively, D is TRBD1 (5 bases). There are 14 residues in the CDR3. CDR1 and CDR2 from the germline V gene are MNHEY and SVGAGI. V lost 2 bases to trimming and J lost 2 bases, with 10 bases between them. CDR3 nucleotides: TGTGCCAGCAGTTACGCGACAGCCACCTACGAGCAGTACTTC. It yields the protein CASSYATATYEQYF.

This clone showed up just a few times. The chain employs TRBV7-9 and TRBJ1-1; D is perhaps TRBD1 (6 bases). The CDR3 runs 14 residues. V lost 1 base to trimming and J lost 4 bases, with 10 bases between them. The germline V gene has CDR1 SEHNR and CDR2 FQNEAQ (reference sequence). The CDR3 DNA is TGTGCCAGCAGCTTAGGGGGGCTAGCCACTGAAGCTTTCTTT. Its translation: CASSLGGLATEAFF.

This chain connects TRBV9 to TRBJ1-6; no reliable D call. Germline lookup yields CDR1 SGDLS and CDR2 YYNGEE. The ends were cut back, 4 bases at V and 11 bases at J, with 16 bases in the middle. The CDR3 runs to 14 residues. CDR3 residues: CASSPSEGWTPLHF. CDR3 DNA: TGTGCCAGCAGCCCTTCCGAGGGTTGGACACCCCTCCACTTT.

The V and J genes are TRBV19 and TRBJ1-4, with a weak D call TRBD1 (6 bases). V lost 2 bases, J lost 0 bases, and 13 bases lay in between. CDR3 length: 17 amino acids. Looked up from germline, CDR1 is LNHDA and CDR2 is SQIVND (reference sequence). The CDR3: CASSISGGLATNEKLFF. CDR3 sequence (DNA): TGTGCCAGTAGTATATCGGGGGGCCTTGCAACTAATGAAAAACTGTTTTTT. The full variable domain, with the rest looked up from reference TRBV19 and TRBJ1-4, is DGGITQSPKYLFRKEGQNVTLSCEQNLNHDAMYWYRQDPGQGLRLIYYSQIVNDFQKGDIAEGYSVSREKKESFPLTVTSAQKNPTAFYLCASSISGGLATNEKLFFGSGTQLSVL.

This chain joins TRBV4-3 and TRBJ1-2; maybe TRBD1 (6 bases). Germline CDR1 and CDR2: LGHNA and YSLEER. The V end lost 0 bases, the J end lost 8 bases, and 16 bases lay between the germline ends. The CDR3 is 15 amino acids. CDR3 in amino acids: CASSQDLGAKGGYTF. CDR3 bases: TGCGCCAGCAGCCAAGATCTGGGGGCCAAGGGGGGCTACACCTTC.